The clone carrying this T cell receptor (beta chain) was counted many times. Its antigen remains unidentified. Relying on iRepertoire HTBI primers and Arm-PCR of CDR3 regions, the team built TCR beta libraries. A single record per CDR3 protein comes from TCRdb applying MiXCR to the multiplex PCR reads. The sample holds over 500,000 distinct CDR3 sequences, around 15% seen once. The time point was: newly diagnosed GD, antithyroid drugs for less than 3 months. PBMC RNA was the source of the TCR library. Patients were enrolled at an endocrinology department in Xi'an, China. The data are from a study of regulatory T cells in long-lasting Graves disease. At the level of the study: Freshly diagnosed Graves' patients had used antithyroid drugs for under 3 months.

General study findings and limits: Persistent cases favored TRBV28, TRBJ1-2 and TRBJ2-5.

The CDR3 has 15 residues. The V end lost 0 bases, the J end lost 3 bases, and 9 bases lay between the germline ends. Germline CDR1 reads MNHEY; CDR2 reads SMNVEV (reference sequence). This sample also belongs to another study, concerning T cells in Graves' hyperthyroidism and ophthalmopathy. Per that study: Within blood appeared most thyroid clonotypes that had expanded above 0.001.

The starting material was peripheral blood mononuclear cells (PBMCs), obtained at new diagnosis, from a patient treated with antithyroid drugs. The sequence derives from a man younger than 35 with Graves disease. The rearrangement uses TRBV27 and TRBJ2-1; possibly TRBD2 for D (5 bases). CDR3 in DNA: TGTGCCAGCAGTTTATCGAACGGGAACTACAATGAGCAGTTCTTC. Protein product: CASSLSNGNYNEQFF.